This T cell receptor (beta chain) was captured by sequencing in a study of blood T cell repertoires in COVID-19. Study as a whole: The study drew acute and convalescent COVID-19 samples from the United States, Italy and Spain. From T cells, B-cell-depleted T cells, or PBMCs came the material, which was cDNA or gDNA.

All exposed participants met a person with COVID-19 within 2 weeks before entering the study. V dropped 2 bases and J dropped 2; count of bases not matched to a gene: 6. Germline V gene sequence: CDR1 SEHNR, CDR2 FQNEAQ (reference sequence). CDR3 length equals 15 residues. In the original analysis: Reference gene primer amplification gave nucleated cell count estimates. Measured with immunoSEQ multiplex PCR; TCRdb has only the in-frame clones, and not every one. That table gives V, J and clone size, and the DNA gave D and trimming. The repertoire holds 200,000 to 250,000 clones, with around 87% as singletons.

Sequenced material: PBMCs or T cells enriched from blood (not recorded which). This chain uses TRBV7-9 with TRBJ2-7, with 7 bases that match TRBD1. The sequence was collected from a man between 25 and 39 years old who had been exposed to COVID-19. CDR3 nucleotide sequence: TGTGCCAGCAGCTTAACCGGGACAGTAACCTACGAGCAGTACTTC. Translation: CASSLTGTVTYEQYF.